The entry that follows covers one TCR beta chain sequence. The table came from immunoSEQ multiplex PCR; TCRdb's copy has only in-frame clones and leaves some out. The table lists fewer than 85,000 clones, 91% of them singletons. These data come from a study of control samples from healthy donors and cancer patients. The CDR3 is 15 amino acids. With 0 bases clipped from V and 9 bases from J, the junction kept 5 bases outside the gene matches. Germline CDR1 is LGHDT and CDR2 is YNNKEL (reference sequence). This sequence originates from a man aged 30 to 45 in good health. The chain combines TRBV3-1 (or the pseudogene TRBV3-2) with TRBJ1-6; TRBD1 aligns across 7 bases. The sample consisted of blood. The CDR3 coding sequence is TGTGCCAGCAGCCAAGATGACAGGGTGGCTTCACCCCTCCACTTT. It yields the protein CASSQDDRVASPLHF.